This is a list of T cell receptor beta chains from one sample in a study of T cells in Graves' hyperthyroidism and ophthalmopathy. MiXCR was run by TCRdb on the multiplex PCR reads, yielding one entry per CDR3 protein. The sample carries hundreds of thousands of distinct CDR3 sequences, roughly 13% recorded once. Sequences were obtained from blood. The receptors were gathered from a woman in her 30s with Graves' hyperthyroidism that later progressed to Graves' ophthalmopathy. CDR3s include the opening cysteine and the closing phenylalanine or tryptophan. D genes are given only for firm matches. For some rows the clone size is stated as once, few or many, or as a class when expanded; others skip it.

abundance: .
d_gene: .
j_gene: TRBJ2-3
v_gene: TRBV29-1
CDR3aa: CSVERGGDTQYF
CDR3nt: TGCAGCGTTGAACGGGGAGGAGATACGCAGTATTTT

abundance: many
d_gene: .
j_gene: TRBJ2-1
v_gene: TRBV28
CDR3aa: CASARISYNEQFF
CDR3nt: TGTGCCAGCGCCAGGATCTCCTACAATGAGCAGTTCTTC

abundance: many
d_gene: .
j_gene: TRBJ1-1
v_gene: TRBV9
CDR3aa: CASSGGGTEAFF
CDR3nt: TGTGCCAGCAGCGGGGGTGGCACTGAAGCTTTCTTT

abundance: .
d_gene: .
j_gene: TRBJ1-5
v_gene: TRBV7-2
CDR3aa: CASSLLAGENQPQHF
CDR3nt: TGTGCCAGCAGCTTACTCGCAGGGGAAAATCAGCCCCAGCATTTT

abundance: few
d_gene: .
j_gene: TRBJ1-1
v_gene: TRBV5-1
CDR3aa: CASSSGQVGNTEAFF
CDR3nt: TGCGCCAGCAGCTCCGGTCAGGTAGGCAACACTGAAGCTTTCTTT

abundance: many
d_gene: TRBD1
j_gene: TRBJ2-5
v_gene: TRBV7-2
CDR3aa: CASSLGTGLEAETQYF
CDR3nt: TGTGCCAGCAGCCTTGGGACAGGGTTGGAAGCGGAGACCCAGTACTTC

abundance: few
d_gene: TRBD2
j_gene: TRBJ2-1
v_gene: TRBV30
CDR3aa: CAWRETSGSSYEQFF
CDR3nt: TGTGCCTGGAGGGAGACTAGCGGGAGTTCGTATGAGCAGTTCTTC

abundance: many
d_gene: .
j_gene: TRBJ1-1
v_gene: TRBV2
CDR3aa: CASSGESEAFF
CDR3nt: TGTGCCAGCAGTGGGGAAAGTGAAGCTTTCTTT

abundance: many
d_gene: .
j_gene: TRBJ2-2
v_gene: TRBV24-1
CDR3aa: CATSDLQGTNTGELFF
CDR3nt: TGTGCCACCAGTGATTTGCAGGGGACGAACACCGGGGAGCTGTTTTTT

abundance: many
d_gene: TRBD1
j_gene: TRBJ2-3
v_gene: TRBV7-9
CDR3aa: CASSFFPRQGRIDTQYF
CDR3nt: TGTGCCAGCAGCTTCTTCCCCCGACAGGGGAGGATAGATACGCAGTATTTT

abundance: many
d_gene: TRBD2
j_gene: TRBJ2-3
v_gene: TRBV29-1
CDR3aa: CSVEVGLAGLADTQYF
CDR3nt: TGCAGCGTTGAAGTCGGACTAGCGGGATTGGCGGATACGCAGTATTTT

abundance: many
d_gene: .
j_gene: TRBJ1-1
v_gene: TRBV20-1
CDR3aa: CSASPDGYTEAFF
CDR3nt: TGCAGTGCTAGTCCGGACGGCTACACTGAAGCTTTCTTT

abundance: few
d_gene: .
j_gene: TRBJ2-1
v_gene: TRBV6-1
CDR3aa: CASWHGAYNEQFF
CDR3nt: TGTGCCAGCTGGCATGGGGCCTACAATGAGCAGTTCTTC

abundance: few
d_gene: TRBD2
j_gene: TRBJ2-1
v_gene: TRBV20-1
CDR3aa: CSASFPGGPFF
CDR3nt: TGCAGTGCTAGTTTTCCGGGAGGGCCATTCTTC

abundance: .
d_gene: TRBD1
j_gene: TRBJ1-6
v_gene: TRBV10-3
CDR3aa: CAISVKTGPDSPLHF
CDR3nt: TGTGCCATCAGTGTGAAGACAGGGCCCGATTCACCCCTCCACTTT

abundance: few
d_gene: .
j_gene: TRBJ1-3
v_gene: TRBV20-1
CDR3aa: CSASTGTSGNTIYF
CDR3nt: TGCAGTGCTAGCACCGGGACCTCTGGAAACACCATATATTTT

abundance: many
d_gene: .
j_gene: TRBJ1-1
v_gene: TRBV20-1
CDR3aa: CSAETVDTEAFF
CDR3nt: TGCAGTGCTGAAACAGTGGACACTGAAGCTTTCTTT

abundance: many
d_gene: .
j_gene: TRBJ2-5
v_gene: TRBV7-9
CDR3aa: CASSPSTETQYF
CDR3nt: TGTGCCAGCAGCCCCTCAACCGAGACCCAGTACTTC

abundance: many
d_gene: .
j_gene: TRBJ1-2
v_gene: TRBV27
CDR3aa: CASSSYSEGYTF
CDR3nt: TGTGCCAGCAGTTCCTACAGTGAGGGCTACACCTTC

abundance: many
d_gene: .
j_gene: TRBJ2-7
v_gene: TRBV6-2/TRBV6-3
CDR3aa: CASSYGSTGSYEQYF
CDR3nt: TGTGCCAGCAGTTACGGTTCAACAGGGTCCTACGAGCAGTACTTC

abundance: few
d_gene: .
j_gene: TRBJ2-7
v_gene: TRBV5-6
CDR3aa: CASSLEGQKYEQYF
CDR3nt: TGTGCCAGCAGCTTGGAGGGACAAAAATACGAGCAGTACTTC

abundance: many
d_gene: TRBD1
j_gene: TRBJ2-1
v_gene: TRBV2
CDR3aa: CASGPEGAGEKFF
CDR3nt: TGTGCCAGCGGTCCAGAGGGGGCAGGTGAGAAGTTCTTC

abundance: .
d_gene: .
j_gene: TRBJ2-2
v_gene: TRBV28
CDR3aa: CASSSPRGDTGELFF
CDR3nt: TGTGCCAGCAGTTCACCGAGGGGGGACACCGGGGAGCTGTTTTTT

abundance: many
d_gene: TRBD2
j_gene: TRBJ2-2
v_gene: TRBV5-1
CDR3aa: CASSLAAGVYTGELFF
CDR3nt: TGCGCCAGCAGCTTGGCTGCGGGAGTTTACACCGGGGAGCTGTTTTTT

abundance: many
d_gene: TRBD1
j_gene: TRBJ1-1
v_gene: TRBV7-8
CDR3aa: CASSQRQGIIMNTEAFF
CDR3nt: TGTGCCAGCAGCCAACGACAGGGGATAATTATGAACACTGAAGCTTTCTTT

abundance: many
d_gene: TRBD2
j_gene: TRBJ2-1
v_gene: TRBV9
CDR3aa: CASSVASLAGYNEQFF
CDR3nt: TGTGCCAGCAGCGTAGCTAGCCTAGCGGGATACAATGAGCAGTTCTTC

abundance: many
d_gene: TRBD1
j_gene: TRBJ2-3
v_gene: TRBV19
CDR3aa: CASTPPPGTGGRDTQYF
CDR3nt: TGTGCCAGTACTCCCCCTCCCGGGACAGGGGGCCGAGATACGCAGTATTTT

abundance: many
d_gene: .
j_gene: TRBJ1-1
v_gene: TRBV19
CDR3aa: CASSRSPEVNTEAFF
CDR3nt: TGTGCCAGTAGTCGGAGCCCTGAGGTGAACACTGAAGCTTTCTTT

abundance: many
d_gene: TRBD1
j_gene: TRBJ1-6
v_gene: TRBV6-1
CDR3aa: CASRSGTGFSPLHF
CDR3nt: TGTGCCAGCAGATCCGGGACAGGGTTTTCACCCCTCCACTTT

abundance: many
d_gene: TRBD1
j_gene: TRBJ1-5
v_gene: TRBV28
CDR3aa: CASSLGAGGPWQPQHF
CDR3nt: TGTGCCAGCAGTTTGGGGGCAGGGGGTCCATGGCAGCCCCAGCATTTT

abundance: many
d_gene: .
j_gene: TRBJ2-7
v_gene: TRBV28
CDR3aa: CASTLSGTTYEQYF
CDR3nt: TGTGCCAGCACTTTATCCGGGACCACCTACGAGCAGTACTTC